Presented here are 19 T cell receptor beta chains from one specimen sequenced in a study of regulatory T cells in long-lasting Graves disease. Arm-PCR of CDR3 regions and iRepertoire HTBI primers were used to build TCR beta libraries. TCRdb processed the multiplex PCR reads anew with MiXCR; each CDR3 protein has one entry. The data show 400,000 to 500,000 distinct CDR3 sequences, roughly a fifth seen once. The sample's time point: persistent/refractory GD, antithyroid drugs over 5 years with positive TRAb. Preparation of the TCR library used RNA extracted from PBMCs. Here the sequenced sample was peripheral blood mononuclear cells (PBMCs), taken when the disease was refractory, from a patient treated with antithyroid drugs. The receptors here all came from a female donor with Graves disease.

This clonotype was observed a handful of times. V gene TRBV7-9 combines with J gene TRBJ2-5; D is ambiguous. The germline V and J ends were trimmed by 1 base and 5 bases, with 11 bases remaining between them. CDR1 SEHNR and CDR2 FQNEAQ come from the germline V gene (reference sequence). The CDR3 runs to 14 residues. The CDR3 DNA reads as TGTGCCAGCAGCTTAGAGCCGGTTAGGGAGACCCAGTACTTC. It encodes CASSLEPVRETQYF.

This clonotype has at least ten counts. V usage is TRBV28 and J usage is TRBJ1-4; D is uncertain. Trimming took 6 bases from V and 10 from J, leaving 18 bases between them. Germline V gene sequence: CDR1 MDHEN, CDR2 SYDVKM. There are 14 residues in the CDR3. For the CDR3, the DNA is TGTGCCAGCAGGGATCGGTCCGGAATAGGAAAACTGTTTTTT. This codes for CASRDRSGIGKLFF. The variable domain in full, completed from reference TRBV28 and TRBJ1-4, reads DVKVTQSSRYLVKRTGEKVFLECVQDMDHENMFWYRQDPGLGLRLIYFSYDVKMKEKGDIPEGYSVSREKKERFSLILESASTNQTSMYLCASRDRSGIGKLFFGSGTQLSVL.

The sample holds many counts of this clonotype. An end of the junction differs from the germline gene, which may be a read error. J is TRBJ2-7 and V is TRBV5-1; 8 bases line up with TRBD1. This CDR3 contains 14 residues. Germline assignment: CDR1 SGHRS and CDR2 YFSETQ. CDR3 nucleotide sequence: TGTGCCAGCAGCTTAGGGACAGGACGAGGCGAGCAGTACTTC. This translates into CASSLGTGRGEQYF.

The gene calls are TRBV20-1 and TRBJ2-1; 8 bases line up with TRBD1. Trimming removed 6 bases from V and 4 bases from J; junction bases left unmatched: 11. The CDR3 extends over 15 amino acids. Germline V gene lookup returns CDR1 DFQATT and CDR2 SNEGSKA (reference sequence). CDR3 protein: CSAAGTGIRYNEQFF. DNA for the CDR3: TGCAGTGCGGCCGGGACAGGAATCCGGTACAATGAGCAGTTCTTC.

This clonotype was found many times. The rearrangement uses TRBV3-1 and TRBJ1-2; D unclear. Deletions cut 1 base from V and 2 bases from J, with 5 bases between. The CDR3 extends over 13 amino acids. CDR1 and CDR2 (germline): LGHDT, YNNKEL (reference sequence). CDR3 sequence (DNA): TGTGCCAGCAGCCAAGCCGGGAACTATGGCTACACCTTC. This gives the protein CASSQAGNYGYTF. Using reference TRBV3-1 and TRBJ1-2 for the parts outside the CDR3, the full variable domain is DTAVSQTPKYLVTQMGNDKSIKCEQNLGHDTMYWYKQDSKKFLKIMFSYNNKELIINETVPNRFSPKSPDKAHLNLHINSLELGDSAVYFCASSQAGNYGYTFGSGTRLTVV.

Note on this clonotype: This CDR3 is missing its conserved last phenylalanine or tryptophan, likely due to a read error. This chain connects TRBV27 to TRBJ2-3; the match to TRBD2 covers 10 bases. The CDR3 has 15 amino acids. CDR1 is MNHEY and CDR2 is SMNVEV in the germline V gene (reference sequence). Trimming removed 3 bases from V and 4 bases from J; junction bases left unmatched: 4. The DNA of the CDR3 is TGTGCCAGCAGTTTTAGACTAGCGGGCGCAGATACGCAGTATCTT. It is translated as CASSFRLAGADTQYL.

This clonotype was seen a single time. A far more abundant clone sits one base away, making this likely a read error. The CDR3 loop is CASSSTVPPGYTF. The CDR3 nucleotides are TGTGCCAGCAGTTCGACAGTCCCACCTGGCTACACCTTC. The rearrangement uses TRBV25-1 and TRBJ1-2, with a possible D match to TRBD1 (5 bases). Germline V gene sequence: CDR1 MGHDK, CDR2 SYGVNS. Deletions cut 5 bases from V and 7 bases from J, with 14 bases between. The CDR3 consists of 13 residues.

This clonotype was recorded a few times. The V call is TRBV9, the J call TRBJ2-7; 12 positions agree with TRBD1. Germline lookup yields CDR1 SGDLS and CDR2 YYNGEE. Losses at the gene ends were 3 bases for V and 7 bases for J; bases not matched to a gene: 8. The CDR3 sequence is 15 residues long. The CDR3 region is CASSATGQGASEQYF. The CDR3 DNA follows: TGTGCCAGCAGCGCGACGGGACAGGGGGCGAGTGAGCAGTACTTC.

On this clonotype itself: One end of the junction does not line up with germline, which may come from a read error. The chain employs TRBV7-9 and TRBJ1-1, with D hard to call. CDR1 is SEHNR and CDR2 is FQNEAQ in the germline V gene (reference sequence). The CDR3 totals 14 residues. As DNA, the CDR3 is TGTGCCAGCGGCTTAACGGATATGAACACTGAAGCTTTCTTT. Protein sequence: CASGLTDMNTEAFF.

This chain uses TRBV4-1 with TRBJ2-7, with 9 bases fitting TRBD2. V was pared by 1 base and J by 2 bases, with 3 bases of the junction left unmatched. The CDR3 spans 15 residues. Germline CDR1 reads MGHRA; CDR2 reads YSYEKL. The CDR3 DNA reads TGCGCCAGCAGCCAAGTGACTAGCGGTACCTACGAGCAGTACTTC. This codes for CASSQVTSGTYEQYF.

This clonotype was detected a few times. This chain links TRBV27 with TRBJ2-6; 9 positions agree with TRBD2. J was trimmed by 3 bases and V by 2 bases; bases with no gene match: 5. The CDR3 sequence is 17 residues long. Germline V gives CDR1 MNHEY, CDR2 SMNVEV (reference sequence). The CDR3 nucleotides are TGTGCCAGCAGTTTAGCGGGAGGGCCTTTTGGGGCCAACGTCCTGACTTTC. Translation gives CASSLAGGPFGANVLTF.

This clonotype was found a few times. The rearrangement joins TRBV13 to TRBJ1-5; D perhaps matches TRBD1 (6 bases). The CDR3 extends over 13 amino acids. V was cut by 1 base and J by 7 bases, with 8 bases left in between. Germline CDR1 PRHDT, CDR2 FYEKMQ (reference sequence). CDR3 region: CASSLDRAQPQHF. CDR3 nucleotides: TGTGCCAGCAGCTTAGACAGGGCGCAGCCCCAGCATTTT.

At least ten counts were recorded for this clonotype. The chain uses TRBV28 and TRBJ2-2, with D maybe TRBD2 (5 bases). The germline CDR1 and CDR2 sequences are MDHEN and SYDVKM. V lost 10 bases and J 4 bases, leaving 16 bases between the germline ends. The CDR3 consists of 14 residues. The CDR3 DNA follows: TGTGCCATCCCGGGGAACCCCCCCACCGGGGAGCTGTTTTTT. This sequence encodes CAIPGNPPTGELFF.

This clonotype turned up a few times. The J gene is TRBJ1-1, the V gene TRBV7-9; D possibly corresponds to TRBD1 (6 bases). Trimming took off 5 bases at V and 0 bases at J, with 16 bases between the two ends. CDR3 length: 16 amino acids. CDR1 is SEHNR, CDR2 FQNEAQ, per germline (reference sequence). CDR3 residues: CASSPKPGGVNTEAFF. For the CDR3, the DNA is TGTGCCAGCAGCCCAAAGCCGGGGGGCGTGAACACTGAAGCTTTCTTT.

This clonotype appeared many times. The chain uses TRBV6-1 and TRBJ1-2; 8 bases are shared with TRBD1. Germline CDR1 reads MNHNS; CDR2 reads SASEGT. V trimming: 6 bases; J trimming: 4 bases; junction bases outside the gene matches: 10. This CDR3 is built from 15 residues. CDR3 sequence: CASSTGTGRFYGYTF. In nucleotides, the CDR3 is TGTGCCAGCAGCACCGGGACAGGACGGTTCTATGGCTACACCTTC.

This clonotype was observed at least ten times. This chain links TRBV7-3 with TRBJ1-1; D might be TRBD1 (6 bases). CDR3 length: 11 amino acids. In germline, CDR1 is SGHTA, CDR2 FQGTGA. V was cut by 9 bases and J by 4 bases, with 9 bases left in between. The CDR3 bases are TGTGCCAGAAGGGGGGGCACTGAAGCTTTCTTT. Translated, it gives CARRGGTEAFF.

This clonotype was picked up a small number of times. The chain carries TRBV3-1 and TRBJ2-2, with 9 positions matching TRBD2. CDR1 and CDR2 from the germline V gene are LGHDT and YNNKEL (reference sequence). V lost 5 bases, J lost 5 bases, and 15 bases stayed unmatched. The CDR3 has 18 amino acids. This CDR3 reads CASSKDSMFLAGTGELFF. CDR3 DNA: TGTGCCAGCAGCAAGGATAGCATGTTCCTAGCGGGAACCGGGGAGCTGTTTTTT.

This clonotype came up a few times. This chain links TRBV25-1 with TRBJ2-5; a possible D gene is TRBD2 (6 bases). V lost 6 bases and J 4 bases, leaving 15 bases between the germline ends. The CDR3 sequence is 14 residues long. Germline assignment: CDR1 MGHDK and CDR2 SYGVNS. CDR3 sequence reads: CASSRGGPLETQYF. CDR3 nucleotides: TGTGCCAGCAGCCGAGGAGGGCCGCTAGAGACCCAGTACTTC. Based on the CDR3 plus reference TRBV25-1 and TRBJ2-5, the full variable domain is EADIYQTPRYLVIGTGKKITLECSQTMGHDKMYWYQQDPGMELHLIHYSYGVNSTEKGDLSSESTVSRIRTEHFPLTLESARPSHTSQYLCASSRGGPLETQYFGPGTRLLVL.

Many counts were recorded for this clonotype. The rearrangement links TRBV19 to TRBJ1-1, with 7 bases fitting TRBD1. V lost 2 bases, J lost 3 bases, and 9 bases stayed unmatched. CDR1 and CDR2 (germline): LNHDA, SQIVND (reference sequence). There are 16 residues in the CDR3. The CDR3 sequence is CASSILSTGPYTEAFF. CDR3 nucleotides: TGTGCCAGTAGTATACTCTCGACAGGGCCCTACACTGAAGCTTTCTTT.